This T cell receptor (beta chain) was captured in a study of response to subunit inactivated influenza vaccine. TCRdb used MiXCR to reprocess the RT-PCR reads, holding one entry per CDR3 protein. Seen here are about 520,000 distinct CDR3 sequences, roughly 27% observed once, and the top ten hold less than 2.5%. This clonotype came up a few times. Its specificity is not known. CDR3 size: 12 residues. Germline CDR1 is SGHNT and CDR2 is YYREEE (reference sequence). With 4 bases removed from V and 10 bases from J, the gap between germline ends came to 12 bases. The study's findings and limits: Each seasonal influenza vaccination, the authors suggested, recruits few new T cells.

The gene calls are TRBV5-4 and TRBJ2-1; the D is unclear. This material consisted of CD4+ T cells sorted from PBMCs, taken roughly 5 days after vaccination. The receptor was derived from a man aged 45-60 years who received an inactivated influenza vaccine. The CDR3 loop reads CASSLTMAEQFF. Written as DNA, the CDR3 is TGTGCCAGCAGCCTGACGATGGCCGAGCAGTTCTTC.